The source of this TCR beta chain is a study of identifying expanded T cells in peripheral blood. Findings and caveats of the study: Across healthy donors, higher total template counts meant significantly greater roughly two-week count variance. Over two and four weeks, about 16 and 19 clones changed, versus 1.2 between replicates.

The CDR3 is 13 amino acids. The germline V gene encodes CDR1 SGHRS and CDR2 YFSETQ. V was cut by 4 bases and J by 2 bases, with 10 bases left in between. This clone was counted a single time. What it binds is not known. During the collection period, no donor immune events like infections were recorded. Generated by immunoSEQ multiplex PCR, the TCRdb table keeps only in-frame clones and is missing some. This repertoire shows about 94,000 clones, 88% found once; its top ten account for around 5.9%. The source is a person aged 18-70 years in good health. The sequenced material came from blood. The V and J genes are TRBV5-1 and TRBJ2-7; a possible D gene is TRBD1 (6 bases). CDR3 sequence (DNA): TGCGCCAGCAGCAAGGGACAACCCTACGAGCAGTACTTC. Protein: CASSKGQPYEQYF.